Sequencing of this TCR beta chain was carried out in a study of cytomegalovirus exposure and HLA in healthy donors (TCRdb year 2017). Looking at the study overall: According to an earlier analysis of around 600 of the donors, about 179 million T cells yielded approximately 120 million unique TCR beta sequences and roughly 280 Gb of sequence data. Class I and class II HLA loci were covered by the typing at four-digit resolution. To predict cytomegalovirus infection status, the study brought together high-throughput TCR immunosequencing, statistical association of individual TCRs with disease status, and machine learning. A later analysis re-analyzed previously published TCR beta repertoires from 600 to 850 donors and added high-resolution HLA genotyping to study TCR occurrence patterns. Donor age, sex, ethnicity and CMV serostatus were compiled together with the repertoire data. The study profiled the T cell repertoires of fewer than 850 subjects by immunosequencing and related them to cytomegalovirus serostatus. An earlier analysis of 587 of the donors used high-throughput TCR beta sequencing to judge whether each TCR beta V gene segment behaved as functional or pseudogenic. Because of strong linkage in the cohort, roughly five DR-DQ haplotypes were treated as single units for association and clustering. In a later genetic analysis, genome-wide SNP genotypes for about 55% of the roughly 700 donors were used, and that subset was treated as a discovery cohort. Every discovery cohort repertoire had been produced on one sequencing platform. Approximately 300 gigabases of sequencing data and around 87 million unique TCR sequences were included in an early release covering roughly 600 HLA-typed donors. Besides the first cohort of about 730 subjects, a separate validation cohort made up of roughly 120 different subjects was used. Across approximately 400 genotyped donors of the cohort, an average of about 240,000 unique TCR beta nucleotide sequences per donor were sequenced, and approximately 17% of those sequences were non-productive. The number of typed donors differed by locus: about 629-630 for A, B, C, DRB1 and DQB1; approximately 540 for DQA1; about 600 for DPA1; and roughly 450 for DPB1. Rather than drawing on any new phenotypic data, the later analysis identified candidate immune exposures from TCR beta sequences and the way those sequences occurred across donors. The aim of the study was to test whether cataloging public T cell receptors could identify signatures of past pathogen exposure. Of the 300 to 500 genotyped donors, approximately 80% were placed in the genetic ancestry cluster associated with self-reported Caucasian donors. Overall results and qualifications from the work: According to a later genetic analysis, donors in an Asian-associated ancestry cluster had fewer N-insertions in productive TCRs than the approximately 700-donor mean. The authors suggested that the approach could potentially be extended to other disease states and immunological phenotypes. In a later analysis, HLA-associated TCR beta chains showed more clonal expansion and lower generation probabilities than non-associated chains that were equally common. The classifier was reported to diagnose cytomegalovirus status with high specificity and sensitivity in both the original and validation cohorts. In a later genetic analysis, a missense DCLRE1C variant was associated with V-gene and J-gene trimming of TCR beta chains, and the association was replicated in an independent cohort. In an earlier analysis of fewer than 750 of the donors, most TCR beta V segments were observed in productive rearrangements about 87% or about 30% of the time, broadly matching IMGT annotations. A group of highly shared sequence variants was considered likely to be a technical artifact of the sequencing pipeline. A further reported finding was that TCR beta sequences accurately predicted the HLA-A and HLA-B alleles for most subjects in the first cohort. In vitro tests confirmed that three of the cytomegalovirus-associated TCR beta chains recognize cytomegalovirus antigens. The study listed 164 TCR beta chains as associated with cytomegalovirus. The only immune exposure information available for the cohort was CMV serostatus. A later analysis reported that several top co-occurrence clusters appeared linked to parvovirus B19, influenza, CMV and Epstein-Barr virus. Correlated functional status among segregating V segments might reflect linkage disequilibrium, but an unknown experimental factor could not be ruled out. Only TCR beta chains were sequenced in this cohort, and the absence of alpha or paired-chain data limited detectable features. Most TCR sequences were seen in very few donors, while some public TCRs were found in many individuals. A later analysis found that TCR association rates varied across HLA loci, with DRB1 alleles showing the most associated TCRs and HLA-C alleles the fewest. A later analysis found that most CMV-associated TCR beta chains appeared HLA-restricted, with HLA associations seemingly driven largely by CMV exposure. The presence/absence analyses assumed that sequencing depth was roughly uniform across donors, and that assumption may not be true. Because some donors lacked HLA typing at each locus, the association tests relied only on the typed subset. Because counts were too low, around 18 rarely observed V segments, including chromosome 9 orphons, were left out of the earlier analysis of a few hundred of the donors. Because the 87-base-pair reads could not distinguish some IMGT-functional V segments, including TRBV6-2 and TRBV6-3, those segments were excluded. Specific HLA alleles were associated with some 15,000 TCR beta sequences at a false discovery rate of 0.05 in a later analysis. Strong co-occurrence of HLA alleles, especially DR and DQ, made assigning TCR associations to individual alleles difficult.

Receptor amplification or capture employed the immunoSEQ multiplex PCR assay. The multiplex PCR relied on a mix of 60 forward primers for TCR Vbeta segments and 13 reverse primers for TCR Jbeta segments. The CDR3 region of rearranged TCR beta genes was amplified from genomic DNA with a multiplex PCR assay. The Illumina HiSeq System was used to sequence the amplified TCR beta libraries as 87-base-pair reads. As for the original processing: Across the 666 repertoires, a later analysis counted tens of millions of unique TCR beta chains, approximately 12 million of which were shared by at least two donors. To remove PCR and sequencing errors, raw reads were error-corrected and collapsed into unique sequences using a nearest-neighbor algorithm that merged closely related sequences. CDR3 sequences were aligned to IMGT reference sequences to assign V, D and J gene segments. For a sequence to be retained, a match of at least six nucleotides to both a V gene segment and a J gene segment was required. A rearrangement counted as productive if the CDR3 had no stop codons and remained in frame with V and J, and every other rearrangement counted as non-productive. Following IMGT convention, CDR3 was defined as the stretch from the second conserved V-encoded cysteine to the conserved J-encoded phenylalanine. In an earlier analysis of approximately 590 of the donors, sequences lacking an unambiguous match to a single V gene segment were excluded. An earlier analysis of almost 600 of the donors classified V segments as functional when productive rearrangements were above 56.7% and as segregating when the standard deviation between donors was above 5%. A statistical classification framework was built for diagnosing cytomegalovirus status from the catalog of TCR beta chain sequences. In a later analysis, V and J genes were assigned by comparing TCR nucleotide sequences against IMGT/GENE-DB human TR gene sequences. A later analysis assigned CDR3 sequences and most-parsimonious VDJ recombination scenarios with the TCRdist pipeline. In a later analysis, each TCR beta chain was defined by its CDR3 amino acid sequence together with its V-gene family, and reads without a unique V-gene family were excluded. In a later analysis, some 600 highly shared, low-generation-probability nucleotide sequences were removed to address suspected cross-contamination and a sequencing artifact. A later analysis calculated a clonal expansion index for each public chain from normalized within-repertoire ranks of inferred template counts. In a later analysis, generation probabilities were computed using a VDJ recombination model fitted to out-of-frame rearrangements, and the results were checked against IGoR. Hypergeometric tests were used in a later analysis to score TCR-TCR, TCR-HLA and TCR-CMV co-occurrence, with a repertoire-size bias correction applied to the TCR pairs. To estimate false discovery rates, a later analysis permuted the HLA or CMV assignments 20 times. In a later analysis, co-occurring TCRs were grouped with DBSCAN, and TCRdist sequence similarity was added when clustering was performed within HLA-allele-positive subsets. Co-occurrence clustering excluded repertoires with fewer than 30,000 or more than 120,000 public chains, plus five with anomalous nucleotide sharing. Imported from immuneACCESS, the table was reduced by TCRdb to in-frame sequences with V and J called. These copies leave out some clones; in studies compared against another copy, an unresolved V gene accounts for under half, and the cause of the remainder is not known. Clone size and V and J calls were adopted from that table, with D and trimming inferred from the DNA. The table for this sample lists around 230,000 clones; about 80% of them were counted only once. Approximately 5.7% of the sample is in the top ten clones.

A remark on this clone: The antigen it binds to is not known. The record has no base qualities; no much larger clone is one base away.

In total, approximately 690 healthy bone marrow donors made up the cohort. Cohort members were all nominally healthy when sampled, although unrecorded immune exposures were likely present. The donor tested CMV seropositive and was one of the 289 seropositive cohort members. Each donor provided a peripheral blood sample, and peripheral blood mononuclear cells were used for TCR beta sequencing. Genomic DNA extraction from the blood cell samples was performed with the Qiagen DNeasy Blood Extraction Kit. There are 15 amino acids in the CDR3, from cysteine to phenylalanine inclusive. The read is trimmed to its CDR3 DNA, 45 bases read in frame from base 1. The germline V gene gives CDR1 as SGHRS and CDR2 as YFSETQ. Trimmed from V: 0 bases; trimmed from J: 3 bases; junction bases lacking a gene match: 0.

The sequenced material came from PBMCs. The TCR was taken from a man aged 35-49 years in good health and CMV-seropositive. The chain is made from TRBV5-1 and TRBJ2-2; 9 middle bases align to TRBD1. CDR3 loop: CASSLGTGDTGELFF. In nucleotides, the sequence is TGCGCCAGCAGCTTGGGGACAGGGGACACCGGGGAGCTGTTTTTT.